This is a list of T cell receptor beta chains from one sample in a study of blood T cell repertoires in COVID-19. Assay: immunoSEQ multiplex PCR; the TCRdb copy retains only in-frame clones and omits some. The sample lists about 94,000 clones; around 67% were seen once. Sequenced sample: peripheral blood. These receptors came from a man aged 65-85 years with COVID-19, enrolled during active disease. Each CDR3 is given with its conserved first and last residue. Each record gives: V gene, D gene, J gene, clone size, CDR3 DNA, CDR3 protein. The D gene is left open where the match is weak. Clone size appears in some rows only: once, few, many, or a class for an expanded clone.

>TRBV4-1|TRBD1|TRBJ1-4|.
TGCGCCAGCAGCCAAGATGGGGACAGGGTGAATGAAAAACTGTTTTTT
CASSQDGDRVNEKLFF
>TRBV6-4|.|TRBJ2-2|.
TGTGCCAGCAGTGAATCGAGGAACACCGGGGAGCTGTTTTTT
CASSESRNTGELFF
>TRBV5-4|TRBD1|TRBJ2-3|.
TGTGCCAGCAGTACAGGGGGTTGGGGAGATACGCAGTATTTT
CASSTGGWGDTQYF
>TRBV27|TRBD2|TRBJ2-1|.
TGTGCCAGCAGCTTTAGCGGGAGGCTGCATGAGCAGTTCTTC
CASSFSGRLHEQFF
>TRBV28|TRBD1|TRBJ1-5|.
TGTGCCAGCAGCCTACCCGGACAGGGAAGCAATCAGCCCCAGCATTTT
CASSLPGQGSNQPQHF
>TRBV6-5|.|TRBJ1-1|.
TGTGCCAGCAGTTACCCCGGAGCGACAGAGGCTTTCTTT
CASSYPGATEAFF
>TRBV5-1|TRBD2|TRBJ2-3|.
TGCGCCAGCAGCAACCCCAGACTAGCGGGAGCAGATACGCAGTATTTT
CASSNPRLAGADTQYF
>TRBV6-5|.|TRBJ1-6|few
TGTGCCATCCTGACAGATAATAATTCACCCCTCCACTTT
CAILTDNNSPLHF
>TRBV27|.|TRBJ1-3|.
TGTGCCAGCAGGCGTACAGGGACCGGAAACACCATATATTTT
CASRRTGTGNTIYF
>TRBV7-3|.|TRBJ2-1|.
TGTGCCAGCAGCCCTAGCGCCTCCTACAATGAGCAGTTCTTC
CASSPSASYNEQFF
>TRBV18|TRBD1|TRBJ1-1|.
TGTGCCAGCTACGCAGGACAGGGTCGGGCTTTCTTT
CASYAGQGRAFF
>TRBV7-2|.|TRBJ2-7|.
TGTGCCAGCAGGGCTGGACTCGCCGCCTACGAGCAGTACTTC
CASRAGLAAYEQYF
>TRBV5-1|.|TRBJ2-5|few
TGCGCCAGCAGCCTGGACCCGGGGGAAGAGACCCAGTACTTC
CASSLDPGEETQYF
>TRBV2|.|TRBJ2-1|few
TGTGCCAGCAGTTCAAAAAATGAGCAGTTCTTC
CASSSKNEQFF
>TRBV27|TRBD1|TRBJ1-4|.
TGTGCCAGCAGGCCTGGACAGGGCAGAACAAATGAAAAACTGTTTTTT
CASRPGQGRTNEKLFF
>TRBV6-2/TRBV6-3|TRBD1|TRBJ1-5|.
TGTGCCAGCAGTTATTCATATACTCTACCGACAGGGCCCCTCAATCAGCCCCAGCATTTT
CASSYSYTLPTGPLNQPQHF
>TRBV7-2|TRBD1|TRBJ2-3|few
TGTGCCAGCAGCCGCACCGGGACAGACACAGATACGCAGTATTTT
CASSRTGTDTDTQYF
>TRBV9|.|TRBJ2-7|.
TGTGCCAGCAGCCCCATGAGCAATTCGGCCTACGAGCAGTACTTC
CASSPMSNSAYEQYF
>TRBV28|.|TRBJ1-3|once
TGTGCCAGCAGTTTCTCCGCGAGCTCTGGAAACACCATATATTTT
CASSFSASSGNTIYF
>TRBV27|TRBD2|TRBJ2-1|.
TGTGCCAGCAGTAGGACTAGCGCTCTAAATGAGCAGTTCTTC
CASSRTSALNEQFF
>TRBV2|.|TRBJ1-1|.
TGTGCCAGCAGTGAGGGTGGGGGGGAACGTCGAGCTTTCTTT
CASSEGGGERRAFF
>TRBV19|.|TRBJ2-7|.
TGTGCCAGTTTTTACAGCGGCGAGCAGTACTTC
CASFYSGEQYF
>TRBV7-3|.|TRBJ1-5|.
TGTGCCAGCAGCCCCTATATCAATCAGCCCCAGCATTTT
CASSPYINQPQHF
>TRBV5-1|.|TRBJ2-7|.
TGCGCCAGCAGCTTGGCTAGCGCCCGCTCCTACGAGCAGTACTTC
CASSLASARSYEQYF
>TRBV11-3|TRBD1|TRBJ2-2|few
TGTGCCAGCCGCTACGGGACAGGGGGCAACACCGGGGAGCTGTTTTTT
CASRYGTGGNTGELFF
>TRBV6-1|.|TRBJ2-7|once
TGTGCCAGCAGTGAAGATCGTCAGTACGAGCAGTACTTC
CASSEDRQYEQYF
>TRBV30|TRBD1|TRBJ1-4|once
TGTGCCTGGAGTCCACACCCGGGACAGGGTCCTAATGAAAAACTGTTTTTT
CAWSPHPGQGPNEKLFF
>TRBV18|TRBD2|TRBJ2-1|.
TGTGCCAGCTCAGAACAGACTAGCGGGAGGGCCGGGGGTGAGCAGTTCTTC
CASSEQTSGRAGGEQFF
>TRBV28|.|TRBJ1-2|few
TGTGCCAGCAGTCACGGGATACAGGGAACCTATGGCTACACCTTC
CASSHGIQGTYGYTF
>TRBV19|TRBD2|TRBJ2-5|many
TGTGCCAGTAGTATAGCAGGGACTAGCGGTCTAAGGGAGACCCAGTACTTC
CASSIAGTSGLRETQYF
>TRBV7-9|.|TRBJ2-1|few
TGTGCCAGCAGCTTAGTCATCAGACAGAGCTCCTACAATGAGCAGTTCTTC
CASSLVIRQSSYNEQFF
>TRBV7-8|TRBD2|TRBJ2-1|.
TGTGCCAGCAGCTTAGTGCAGGCGGGGGACTACAATGAGCAGTTCTTC
CASSLVQAGDYNEQFF
>TRBV20-1|.|TRBJ2-7|.
TGCAGTGCCCCCGCCGGGTCCGAGCAGTACTTC
CSAPAGSEQYF
>TRBV4-2|.|TRBJ2-7|.
TGTGCCAGCAGCCAGTTTCGACTGGACTCCTACGAGCAGTACTTC
CASSQFRLDSYEQYF
>TRBV6-5|.|TRBJ2-7|.
TGTGCCAGCAGTTATTCGGGTTCCTACGAGCAGTACTTC
CASSYSGSYEQYF
>TRBV28|TRBD2|TRBJ2-7|.
TGTGCCAGCAGTCCGTGGACTAGCGGGAGCCACGAGCAGTACTTC
CASSPWTSGSHEQYF
>TRBV7-6|TRBD2|TRBJ2-7|.
TGTGCCAGCAGCTTAGCCGTCTATGACGGGAGGTCATACGAGCAGTACTTC
CASSLAVYDGRSYEQYF
>TRBV3-1/TRBV3-2|TRBD2|TRBJ2-7|.
TGTGCCAGCAGCCAAGAAACCTACCTAGCGGGAGTCCTCTACGAGCAGTACTTC
CASSQETYLAGVLYEQYF
>TRBV27|.|TRBJ2-2|.
TGTGCCAGCAGTCTTCCAGGGGCCGGGGAGCTGTTTTTT
CASSLPGAGELFF
>TRBV5-6|TRBD1|TRBJ2-5|.
TGTGCCAGCAGCTTGGGGACAGGGGGCGGTGAGACCCAGTACTTC
CASSLGTGGGETQYF
>TRBV18|TRBD1|TRBJ1-3|.
TGTGCCAGCTCAGGGACAGGACGCTCTGGAAACACCATATATTTT
CASSGTGRSGNTIYF
>TRBV5-4|.|TRBJ1-4|.
TGTGCCAGCAGCTTTGGGAGTGAAAAACTGTTTTTT
CASSFGSEKLFF
>TRBV19|.|TRBJ1-5|.
TGTGCCACCGCCCGGGCAGGGCTCTATAATCAGCCCCAGCATTTT
CATARAGLYNQPQHF